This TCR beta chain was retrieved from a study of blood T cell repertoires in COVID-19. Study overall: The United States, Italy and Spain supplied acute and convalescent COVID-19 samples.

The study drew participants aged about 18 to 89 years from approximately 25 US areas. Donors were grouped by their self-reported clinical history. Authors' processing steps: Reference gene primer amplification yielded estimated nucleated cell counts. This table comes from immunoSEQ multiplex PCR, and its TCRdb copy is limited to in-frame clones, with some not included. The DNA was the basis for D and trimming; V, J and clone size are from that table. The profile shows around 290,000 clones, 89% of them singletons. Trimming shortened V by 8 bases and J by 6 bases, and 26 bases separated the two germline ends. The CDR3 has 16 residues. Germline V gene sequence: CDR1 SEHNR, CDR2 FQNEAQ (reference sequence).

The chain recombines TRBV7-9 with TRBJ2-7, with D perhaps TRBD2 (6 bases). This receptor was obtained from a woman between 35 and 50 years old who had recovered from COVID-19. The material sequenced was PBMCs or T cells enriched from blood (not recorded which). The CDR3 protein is CASLASFGTGKGEQYF. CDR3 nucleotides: TGTGCCAGCCTAGCGTCTTTCGGGACTGGAAAAGGCGAGCAGTACTTC.